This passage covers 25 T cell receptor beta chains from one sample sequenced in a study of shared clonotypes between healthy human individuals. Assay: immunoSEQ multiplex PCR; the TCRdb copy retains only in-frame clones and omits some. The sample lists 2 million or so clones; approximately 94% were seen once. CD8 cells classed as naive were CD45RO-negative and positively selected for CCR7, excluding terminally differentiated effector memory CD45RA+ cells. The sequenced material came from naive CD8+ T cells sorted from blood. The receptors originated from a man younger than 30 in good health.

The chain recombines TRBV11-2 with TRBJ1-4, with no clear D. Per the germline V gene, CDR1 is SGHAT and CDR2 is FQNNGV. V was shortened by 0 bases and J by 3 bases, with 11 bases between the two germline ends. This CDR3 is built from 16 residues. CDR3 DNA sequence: TGTGCCAGCAGCTTAGATCCGGGTTTTTCTAATGAAAAACTGTTTTTT. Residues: CASSLDPGFSNEKLFF.

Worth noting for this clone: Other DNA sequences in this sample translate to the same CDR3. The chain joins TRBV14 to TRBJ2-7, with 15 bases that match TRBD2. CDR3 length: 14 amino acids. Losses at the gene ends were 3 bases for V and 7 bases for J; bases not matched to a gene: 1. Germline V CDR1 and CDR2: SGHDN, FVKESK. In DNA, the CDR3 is TGTGCCAGCAGCCAGGGACTAGCGGGAGGTGAGCAGTACTTC. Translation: CASSQGLAGGEQYF.

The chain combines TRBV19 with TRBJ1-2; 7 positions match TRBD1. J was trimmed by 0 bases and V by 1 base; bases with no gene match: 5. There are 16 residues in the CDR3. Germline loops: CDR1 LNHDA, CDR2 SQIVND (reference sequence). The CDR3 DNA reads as TGTGCCAGTAGTATAGTTGACAGGGCAACTAACTATGGCTACACCTTC. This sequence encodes CASSIVDRATNYGYTF. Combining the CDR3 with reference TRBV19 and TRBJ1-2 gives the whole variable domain DGGITQSPKYLFRKEGQNVTLSCEQNLNHDAMYWYRQDPGQGLRLIYYSQIVNDFQKGDIAEGYSVSREKKESFPLTVTSAQKNPTAFYLCASSIVDRATNYGYTFGSGTRLTVV.

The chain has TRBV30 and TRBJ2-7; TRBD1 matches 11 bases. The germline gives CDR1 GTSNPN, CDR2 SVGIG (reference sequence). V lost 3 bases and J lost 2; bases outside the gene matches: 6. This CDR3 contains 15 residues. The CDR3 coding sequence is TGTGCCTGGAGAGACGGACAGGGGGCCGCCTACGAGCAGTACTTC. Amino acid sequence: CAWRDGQGAAYEQYF. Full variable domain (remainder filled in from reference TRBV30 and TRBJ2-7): SQTIHQWPATLVQPVGSPLSLECTVEGTSNPNLYWYRQAAGRGLQLLFYSVGIGQISSEVPQNLSASRPQDRQFILSSKKLLLSDSGFYLCAWRDGQGAAYEQYFGPGTRLTVT.

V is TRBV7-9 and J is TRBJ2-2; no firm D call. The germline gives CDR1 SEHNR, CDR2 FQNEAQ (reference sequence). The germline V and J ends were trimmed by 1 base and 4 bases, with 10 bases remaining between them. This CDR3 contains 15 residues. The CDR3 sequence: CASSLGTVGTGELFF. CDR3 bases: TGTGCCAGCAGCTTAGGAACAGTCGGCACCGGGGAGCTGTTTTTT.

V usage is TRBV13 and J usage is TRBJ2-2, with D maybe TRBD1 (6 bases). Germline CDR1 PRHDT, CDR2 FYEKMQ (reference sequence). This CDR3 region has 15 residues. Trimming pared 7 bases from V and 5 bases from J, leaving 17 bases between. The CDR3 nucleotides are TGTGCCAGCAACGTGGGCAGGGGACATACCGGGGAGCTGTTTTTT. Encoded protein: CASNVGRGHTGELFF.

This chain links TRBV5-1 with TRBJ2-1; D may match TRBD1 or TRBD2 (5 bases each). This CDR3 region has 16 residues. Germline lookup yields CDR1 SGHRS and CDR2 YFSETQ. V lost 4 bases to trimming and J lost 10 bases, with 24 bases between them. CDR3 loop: CASSQDMAGALGEQFF. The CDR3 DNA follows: TGCGCCAGCAGCCAGGACATGGCGGGTGCGCTGGGGGAGCAGTTCTTC. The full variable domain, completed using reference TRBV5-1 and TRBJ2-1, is KAGVTQTPRYLIKTRGQQVTLSCSPISGHRSVSWYQQTPGQGLQFLFEYFSETQRNKGNFPGRFSGRQFSNSRSEMNVSTLELGDSALYLCASSQDMAGALGEQFFGPGTRLTVL.

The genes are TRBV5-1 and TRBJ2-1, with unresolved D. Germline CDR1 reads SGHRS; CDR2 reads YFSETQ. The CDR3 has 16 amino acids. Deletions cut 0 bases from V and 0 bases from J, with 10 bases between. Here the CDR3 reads CASSLDWGLSYNEQFF. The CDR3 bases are TGCGCCAGCAGCTTGGATTGGGGTCTCTCCTACAATGAGCAGTTCTTC.

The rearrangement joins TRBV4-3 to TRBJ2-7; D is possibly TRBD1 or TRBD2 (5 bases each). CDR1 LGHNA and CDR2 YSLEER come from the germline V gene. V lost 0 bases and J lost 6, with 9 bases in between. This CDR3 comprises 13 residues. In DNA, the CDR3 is TGCGCCAGCAGCCAAGACAGGGACGGCGAGCAGTACTTC. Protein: CASSQDRDGEQYF.

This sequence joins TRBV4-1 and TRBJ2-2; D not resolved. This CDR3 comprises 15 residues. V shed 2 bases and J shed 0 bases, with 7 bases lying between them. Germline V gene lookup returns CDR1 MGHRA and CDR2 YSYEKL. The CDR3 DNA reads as TGCGCCAGCAGCCAAATACTTTCGAACACCGGGGAGCTGTTTTTT. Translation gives CASSQILSNTGELFF.

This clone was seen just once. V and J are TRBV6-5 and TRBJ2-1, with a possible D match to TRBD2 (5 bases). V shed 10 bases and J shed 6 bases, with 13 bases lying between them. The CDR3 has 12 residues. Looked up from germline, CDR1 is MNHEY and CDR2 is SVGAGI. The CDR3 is CATWERGNEQFF. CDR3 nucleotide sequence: TGTGCCACCTGGGAGCGTGGCAATGAGCAGTTCTTC.

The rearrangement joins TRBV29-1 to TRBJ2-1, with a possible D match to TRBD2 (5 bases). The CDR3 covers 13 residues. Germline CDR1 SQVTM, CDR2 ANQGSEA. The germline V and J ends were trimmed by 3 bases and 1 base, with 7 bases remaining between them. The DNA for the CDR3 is TGCAGCGTTGACGGGGAATCCTACAATGAGCAGTTCTTC. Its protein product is CSVDGESYNEQFF.

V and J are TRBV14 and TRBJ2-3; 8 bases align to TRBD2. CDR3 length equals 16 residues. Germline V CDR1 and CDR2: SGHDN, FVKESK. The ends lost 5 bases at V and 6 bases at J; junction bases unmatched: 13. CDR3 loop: CASSNNWGLVPDTQYF. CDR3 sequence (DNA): TGTGCCAGCAGCAACAACTGGGGACTAGTGCCGGATACGCAGTATTTT. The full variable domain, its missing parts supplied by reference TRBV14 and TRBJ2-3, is EAGVTQFPSHSVIEKGQTVTLRCDPISGHDNLYWYRRVMGKEIKFLLHFVKESKQDESGMPNNRFLAERTGGTYSTLKVQPAELEDSGVYFCASSNNWGLVPDTQYFGPGTRLTVL.

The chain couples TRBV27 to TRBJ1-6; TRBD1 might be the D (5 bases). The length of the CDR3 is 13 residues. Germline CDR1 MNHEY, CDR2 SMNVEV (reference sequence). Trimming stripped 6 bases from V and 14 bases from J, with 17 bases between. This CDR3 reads CASSPSEARALHF. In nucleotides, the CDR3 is TGTGCCAGCAGCCCCTCGGAGGCCAGGGCCCTCCACTTT.

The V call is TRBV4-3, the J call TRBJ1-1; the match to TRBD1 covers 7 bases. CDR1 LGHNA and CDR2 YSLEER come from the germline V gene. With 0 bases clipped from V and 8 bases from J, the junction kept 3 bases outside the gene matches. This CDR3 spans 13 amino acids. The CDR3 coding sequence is TGCGCCAGCAGCCAAGAAACAGGGGCCGAAGCTTTCTTT. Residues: CASSQETGAEAFF.

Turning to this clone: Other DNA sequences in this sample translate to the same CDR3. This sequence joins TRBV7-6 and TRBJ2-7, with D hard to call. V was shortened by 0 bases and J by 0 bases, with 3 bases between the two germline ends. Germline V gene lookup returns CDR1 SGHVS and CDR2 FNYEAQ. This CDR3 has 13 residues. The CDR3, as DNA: TGTGCCAGCAGCTTAGCCGGCTCCTACGAGCAGTACTTC. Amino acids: CASSLAGSYEQYF.

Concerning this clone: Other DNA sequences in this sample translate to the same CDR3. The CDR3 sequence is CASSLGQGIYEQYF. CDR3 DNA: TGCGCCAGCAGCTTAGGACAGGGGATCTACGAGCAGTACTTC. J is TRBJ2-7 and V is TRBV5-1; 9 bases match TRBD1. CDR3 length: 14 residues. V lost 2 bases to trimming and J lost 3 bases; unmatched junction nucleotides: 3. Germline V lookup: CDR1 SGHRS, CDR2 YFSETQ. The full variable domain, its missing parts supplied by reference TRBV5-1 and TRBJ2-7, is KAGVTQTPRYLIKTRGQQVTLSCSPISGHRSVSWYQQTPGQGLQFLFEYFSETQRNKGNFPGRFSGRQFSNSRSEMNVSTLELGDSALYLCASSLGQGIYEQYFGPGTRLTVT.

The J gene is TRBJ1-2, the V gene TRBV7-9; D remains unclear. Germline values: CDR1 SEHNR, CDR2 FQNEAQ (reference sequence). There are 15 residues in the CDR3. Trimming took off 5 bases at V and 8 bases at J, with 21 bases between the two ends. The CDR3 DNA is TGTGCCAGCAGCCCGACCGCTGGTCCTATAGAGGGCTACACCTTC. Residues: CASSPTAGPIEGYTF.

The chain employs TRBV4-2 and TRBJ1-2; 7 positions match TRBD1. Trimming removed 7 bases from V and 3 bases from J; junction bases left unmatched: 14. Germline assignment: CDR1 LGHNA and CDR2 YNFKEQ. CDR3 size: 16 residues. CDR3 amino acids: CASKDSLLGQHYGYTF. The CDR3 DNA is TGTGCCAGCAAGGACTCTCTATTGGGACAGCACTATGGCTACACCTTC.

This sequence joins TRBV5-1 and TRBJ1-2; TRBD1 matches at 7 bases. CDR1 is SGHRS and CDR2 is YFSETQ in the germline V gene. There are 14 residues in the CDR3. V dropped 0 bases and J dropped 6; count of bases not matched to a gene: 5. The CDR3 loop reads CASSLDRGAHGYTF. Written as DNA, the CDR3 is TGCGCCAGCAGCTTGGACAGGGGAGCCCATGGCTACACCTTC.

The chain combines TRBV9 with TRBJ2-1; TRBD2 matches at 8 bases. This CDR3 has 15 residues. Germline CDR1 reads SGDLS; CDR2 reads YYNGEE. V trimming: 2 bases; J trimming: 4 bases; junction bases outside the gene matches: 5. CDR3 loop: CASSVSGSLYNEQFF. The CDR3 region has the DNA TGTGCCAGCAGCGTCAGCGGGAGTCTTTACAATGAGCAGTTCTTC.

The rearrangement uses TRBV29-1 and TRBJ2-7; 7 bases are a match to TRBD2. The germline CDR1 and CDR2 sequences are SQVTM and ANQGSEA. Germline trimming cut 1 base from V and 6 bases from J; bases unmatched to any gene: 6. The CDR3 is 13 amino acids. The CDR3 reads CSVEGGVAGEQYF. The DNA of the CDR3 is TGCAGCGTTGAAGGGGGGGTAGCGGGCGAGCAGTACTTC.

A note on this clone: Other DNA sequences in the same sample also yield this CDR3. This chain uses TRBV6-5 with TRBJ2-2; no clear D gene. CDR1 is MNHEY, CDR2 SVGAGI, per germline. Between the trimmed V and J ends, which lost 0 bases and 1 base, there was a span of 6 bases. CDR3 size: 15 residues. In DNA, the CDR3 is TGTGCCAGCAGTTACTCCTGGGAGAACACCGGGGAGCTGTTTTTT. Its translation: CASSYSWENTGELFF.

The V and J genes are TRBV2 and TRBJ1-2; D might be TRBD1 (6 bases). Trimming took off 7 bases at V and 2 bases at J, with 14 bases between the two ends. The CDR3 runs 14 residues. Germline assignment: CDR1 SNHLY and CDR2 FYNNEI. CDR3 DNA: TGTGCCAGCATCCGACAGGAAGGGAACTATGGCTACACCTTC. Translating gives CASIRQEGNYGYTF.

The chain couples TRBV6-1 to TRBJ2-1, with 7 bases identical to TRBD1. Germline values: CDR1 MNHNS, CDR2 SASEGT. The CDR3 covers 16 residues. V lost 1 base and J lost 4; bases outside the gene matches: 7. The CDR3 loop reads CASSEERDSVYNEQFF. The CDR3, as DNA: TGTGCCAGCAGTGAAGAAAGGGACAGCGTATACAATGAGCAGTTCTTC.